This T cell receptor (beta chain) stems from a study of neoadjuvant nivolumab and ipilimumab in lung cancer. General study results and limits: Resected tumors had greater TCR richness and clonality than uninvolved lung. Only two of four nivolumab-treated tumors gained richness and clonality by surgery.

In regard to this clone: Its antigen is as yet unknown.

Measured with immunoSEQ multiplex PCR; TCRdb has only the in-frame clones, and not every one. The table lists some 18,000 clones, around 76% of them singletons. Germline V gives CDR1 MNHNS, CDR2 SASEGT. Between the trimmed V and J ends, which lost 2 bases and 8 bases, there was a span of 14 bases. CDR3 length: 14 residues. This receptor was taken from an adult with non-small cell lung cancer. The gene calls are TRBV6-1 and TRBJ2-3; no clear D gene. Sample: tumor tissue, taken after neoadjuvant nivolumab, alone or with ipilimumab, at or shortly before surgery. The CDR3 bases are TGTGCCAGCAGTGAACGATTTGGCGGCGGTACGCAGTATTTT. This translates into CASSERFGGGTQYF.